The 29 T cell receptor beta chains below come from one sample, sequenced in a study of sequential checkpoint blockade in melanoma. Described treatment: randomized to nivolumab then ipilimumab (arm A) or the reverse (arm B). Profiling relied on immunoSEQ multiplex PCR, and the TCRdb table lists in-frame clones only, not all of them. The sample has 3,000 to 3,500 clones; roughly 18% are singletons. Sequenced here: tumor tissue (inferred from file names), sampled from a patient given nivolumab and ipilimumab in sequence. The receptors derive from a human donor with melanoma.

This clone has a handful of counts. V and J are TRBV9 and TRBJ2-1; 7 bases are shared with TRBD2. Germline V CDR1 and CDR2: SGDLS, YYNGEE. CDR3 length equals 17 residues. Germline trimming cut 5 bases from V and 4 bases from J; bases unmatched to any gene: 15. CDR3 residues: CASSFLGVLSGYNEQFF. The CDR3 DNA reads TGTGCCAGCAGTTTCTTGGGGGTACTTAGCGGGTACAATGAGCAGTTCTTC.

This clone is medium-sized within its sample. The chain uses TRBV9 and TRBJ2-7; D is uncertain. The CDR3 contains 14 residues. Between the trimmed V and J ends, which lost 0 bases and 0 bases, there was a span of 7 bases. Germline CDR1 SGDLS, CDR2 YYNGEE. CDR3 in DNA: TGTGCCAGCAGCGTAGTGGCAGGCTCCTACGAGCAGTACTTC. This codes for CASSVVAGSYEQYF.

This clone was found a few times. This rearrangement joins TRBV19 to TRBJ2-1, with D possibly being TRBD1 (6 bases). V lost 4 bases to trimming and J lost 8 bases, with 18 bases between them. The CDR3 sequence is 15 residues long. The germline gives CDR1 LNHDA, CDR2 SQIVND (reference sequence). The CDR3 loop reads CASSTVGGTFDEQFF. The CDR3 DNA follows: TGTGCCAGTAGTACCGTAGGGGGTACATTCGATGAGCAGTTCTTC.

This chain uses TRBV6-8 with TRBJ2-2, with no clear D. The germline V gene encodes CDR1 MNHGY and CDR2 SAAAGT. V was pared by 0 bases and J by 1 base, with 6 bases between. This CDR3 has 15 residues. CDR3 sequence reads: CASSYSRQNTGELFF. The CDR3 bases are TGTGCCAGCAGTTACTCGCGACAGAACACCGGGGAGCTGTTTTTT.

At least ten counts were recorded for this clone. The V gene is TRBV11-3, the J gene TRBJ1-3; 7 nucleotides agree with TRBD1. The CDR3 length is 15 residues. In germline, CDR1 is SGHNT, CDR2 YENEEA. The trim removed 5 bases at V and 0 bases at J, leaving 4 bases unmatched. As DNA, the CDR3 is TGTGCCAGCAGCCCTACAGGGGCCTCTGGAAACACCATATATTTT. It encodes CASSPTGASGNTIYF.

This clone is labeled as large. The V and J genes are TRBV12-5 and TRBJ1-4, with D unresolved. The CDR3 sequence is 12 residues long. Germline V lookup: CDR1 LGHNT, CDR2 FRNRAP. The CDR3 reads CASNGESEKLFF. CDR3 DNA sequence: TGTGCCAGCAACGGGGAGAGTGAAAAACTGTTTTTT. Full variable domain (outside the CDR3, taken from reference TRBV12-5 and TRBJ1-4): DARVTQTPRHKVTEMGQEVTMRCQPILGHNTVFWYRQTMMQGLELLAYFRNRAPLDDSGMPKDRFSAEMPDATLATLKIQPSEPRDSAVYFCASNGESEKLFFGSGTQLSVL.

This clone is judged medium-sized. The chain joins TRBV6-8 to TRBJ1-1, with no clear D. Germline lookup yields CDR1 MNHGY and CDR2 SAAAGT. The CDR3 runs to 14 residues. Deletions cut 0 bases from V and 2 bases from J, with 7 bases between. The CDR3 here is CASSYSQANTEAFF. The CDR3 DNA follows: TGTGCCAGCAGTTACTCCCAGGCCAACACTGAAGCTTTCTTT.

This clone was observed a few times. V is TRBV11-1 and J is TRBJ2-1; 7 positions agree with TRBD1. This CDR3 comprises 15 residues. Unmatched junction bases numbered 10, after V lost 5 bases and J lost 6 bases. Germline CDR1 and CDR2: SGHAT and FQDESV (reference sequence). The CDR3 is CASSARGGGFNEQFF. CDR3 in DNA: TGTGCCAGCAGCGCGAGAGGGGGCGGATTCAATGAGCAGTTCTTC.

This clone has only a few counts. This rearrangement joins TRBV6-8 to TRBJ1-5; D gene unclear. The CDR3 totals 16 residues. V lost 10 bases, J lost 4 bases, and 23 bases lay in between. From germline, CDR1 is MNHGY and CDR2 SAAAGT. CDR3 sequence: CATGPYAGRANQPQHF. In DNA form, the CDR3 reads TGTGCCACGGGCCCTTACGCGGGTCGGGCGAATCAGCCCCAGCATTTT.

This sequence joins TRBV10-2 and TRBJ2-2; D remains ambiguous. The CDR3 covers 14 residues. The germline gives CDR1 WSHSY, CDR2 SAAADI. Trimming left V 7 bases short and J 4 bases short, with 13 bases between. As DNA, the CDR3 is TGCGCCAGCACCTCCGGGCTAACCACCGGGGAGCTGTTTTTT. It translates to CASTSGLTTGELFF.

This clone was counted many times. This chain uses TRBV12-5 with TRBJ2-3; D might be TRBD2 (6 bases). Per germline, CDR1 LGHNT and CDR2 FRNRAP. The CDR3 consists of 13 residues. For the CDR3, the DNA is TGTGCCAGCAAACCCCCAGCGGGAGATACGCAGTATTTT. It encodes CASKPPAGDTQYF. Complete variable domain (other parts from reference TRBV12-5 and TRBJ2-3): DARVTQTPRHKVTEMGQEVTMRCQPILGHNTVFWYRQTMMQGLELLAYFRNRAPLDDSGMPKDRFSAEMPDATLATLKIQPSEPRDSAVYFCASKPPAGDTQYFGPGTRLTVL.

CDR3 in DNA: TGTGCCTGGACATCTCGGAAGAACACTGAAGCTTTCTTT. Translation gives CAWTSRKNTEAFF. V gene TRBV30 combines with J gene TRBJ1-1; D gene ambiguous. The V gene's germline CDR1 is GTSNPN and CDR2 SVGIG (reference sequence). V was pared by 4 bases and J by 1 base, with 10 bases between. This CDR3 is built from 13 residues. Drawing the rest from reference TRBV30 and TRBJ1-1, the complete variable domain is SQTIHQWPATLVQPVGSPLSLECTVEGTSNPNLYWYRQAAGRGLQLLFYSVGIGQISSEVPQNLSASRPQDRQFILSSKKLLLSDSGFYLCAWTSRKNTEAFFGQGTRLTVV.

This clone was picked up a small number of times. The chain combines TRBV28 with TRBJ1-5; 7 bases line up with TRBD1. The CDR3 totals 14 residues. Germline V CDR1 and CDR2: MDHEN, SYDVKM. V lost 3 bases and J lost 1; bases outside the gene matches: 0. The CDR3 DNA sequence: TGTGCCAGCAGTTTGGGACAGAGCAATCAGCCCCAGCATTTT. Its protein product is CASSLGQSNQPQHF.

This clone is deemed medium-sized. The chain links TRBV6-8 to TRBJ2-7; perhaps TRBD1 as D (5 bases). The V end was cut by 7 bases, the J end by 3 bases, with 13 bases between. The CDR3 consists of 13 residues. CDR1 is MNHGY, CDR2 SAAAGT, per germline. The CDR3 DNA is TGTGCCAGCAACCAGGACAATTACTACGAGCAGTACTTC. Translation: CASNQDNYYEQYF.

This clone was detected only once. This chain links TRBV18 with TRBJ2-2; 7 bases agree with TRBD1. CDR3 length: 17 amino acids. From germline, CDR1 is KGHSH and CDR2 LQKENI. V shed 2 bases and J 0 bases; nucleotides not matched to a gene: 6. CDR3 DNA sequence: TGTGCCAGCTCACCAAGGTTAACAGGGGCGAACACCGGGGAGCTGTTTTTT. It translates to CASSPRLTGANTGELFF.

The chain employs TRBV18 and TRBJ2-3, with a tentative D call TRBD1 (5 bases). CDR1 and CDR2 (germline): KGHSH, LQKENI. V was trimmed by 3 bases and J by 4 bases, leaving 8 bases between them. This CDR3 has 13 residues. CDR3 amino acids: CASSPRGPDTQYF. CDR3 sequence (DNA): TGTGCCAGCTCACCTAGGGGCCCAGATACGCAGTATTTT. Supplemented by reference TRBV18 and TRBJ2-3, the full variable domain reads NAGVMQNPRHLVRRRGQEARLRCSPMKGHSHVYWYRQLPEEGLKFMVYLQKENIIDESGMPKERFSAEFPKEGPSILRIQQVVRGDSAAYFCASSPRGPDTQYFGPGTRLTVL.

The chain joins TRBV11-3 to TRBJ2-5; 7 bases map to TRBD1. V was pared by 2 bases and J by 5 bases, with 11 bases of the junction left unmatched. The CDR3 loop spans 16 amino acids. Germline loops: CDR1 SGHNT, CDR2 YENEEA. The CDR3: CASSLRDSGGLETQYF. CDR3 DNA: TGTGCCAGCAGCTTAAGGGACAGCGGAGGTTTGGAGACCCAGTACTTC.

Only a few counts were recorded for this clone. The chain uses TRBV6-8 and TRBJ1-2, with D possibly TRBD1 on 5 matching bases. Germline CDR1 reads MNHGY; CDR2 reads SAAAGT. Trimming took 7 bases from V and 8 from J, leaving 14 bases between them. This CDR3 region has 12 residues. CDR3 region: CASNQGTGGYTF. In DNA form, the CDR3 reads TGTGCCAGCAATCAGGGAACGGGAGGCTACACCTTC.

The chain joins TRBV6-8 to TRBJ1-5, with D possibly being TRBD1 (6 bases). Germline values: CDR1 MNHGY, CDR2 SAAAGT. With 0 bases removed from V and 5 bases from J, the gap between germline ends came to 17 bases. The CDR3 covers 17 residues. The CDR3 loop reads CASSYSIGGPSYQPQHF. The DNA of the CDR3 is TGTGCCAGCAGTTACTCGATCGGGGGGCCTTCTTATCAGCCCCAGCATTTT.

The chain uses TRBV12-5 and TRBJ2-7, with D maybe TRBD1 (7 bases). The germline V gene encodes CDR1 LGHNT and CDR2 FRNRAP. The CDR3 length is 16 residues. V shed 1 base and J shed 6 bases, with 19 bases lying between them. The CDR3 protein is CASGLGQGGPQAEQYF. The CDR3 nucleotides are TGTGCTAGTGGTTTGGGCCAGGGGGGACCCCAGGCCGAGCAGTACTTC.

This clone was picked up many times. The chain employs TRBV11-3 and TRBJ2-7, with 11 bases fitting TRBD1. Germline trimming cut 3 bases from V and 7 bases from J; bases unmatched to any gene: 8. CDR1 and CDR2 (germline): SGHNT, YENEEA. The CDR3 sequence is 15 residues long. In DNA form, the CDR3 reads TGTGCCAGCAGCTTGCCGGGACAGGGGGTCAGGGAGCAGTACTTC. It codes for CASSLPGQGVREQYF.

By share, this clone counts as medium-sized (0.01 to 0.1%). CDR3 in DNA: TGTGCCAGCAGCCAACTATCAGCAAACACTGAAGCTTTCTTT. Translated, it gives CASSQLSANTEAFF. The chain links TRBV11-3 to TRBJ1-1; D is uncertain. The V gene's germline CDR1 is SGHNT and CDR2 YENEEA. This CDR3 spans 14 amino acids. Between the trimmed V and J ends, which lost 5 bases and 2 bases, there was a span of 12 bases.

This sequence joins TRBV10-2 and TRBJ1-1; a weak D match, TRBD1 (6 bases). Germline V gene lookup returns CDR1 WSHSY and CDR2 SAAADI. Trimming removed 7 bases at V and 4 bases at J, with 34 bases between. The CDR3 is made up of 20 amino acids. In DNA form, the CDR3 reads TGCGCCAGCACCGACAGGATCCTTTTCTGCCCTTTGTTCACGAGCACTGAAGCTTTCTTT. It is translated as CASTDRILFCPLFTSTEAFF.

By share, this clone ranks as medium-sized. The chain employs TRBV6-8 and TRBJ1-2, with D tentatively TRBD1 (6 bases). V was clipped by 9 bases and J by 5 bases, with 16 bases between them. Germline V gene lookup returns CDR1 MNHGY and CDR2 SAAAGT. The CDR3 consists of 13 residues. The CDR3 reads CASVIEQGYGYTF. The CDR3 DNA is TGTGCCAGTGTAATCGAACAGGGATATGGCTACACCTTC.

This clone came up a few times. The rearrangement joins TRBV4-1 to TRBJ2-6, with D perhaps TRBD2 (6 bases). This CDR3 contains 16 residues. Trimming removed 3 bases at V and 0 bases at J, with 9 bases between. Germline-derived CDR1 and CDR2 are MGHRA and YSYEKL. The CDR3 DNA sequence: TGCGCCAGCAGCCACGTGGGGGGCTCTGGGGCCAACGTCCTGACTTTC. Amino acids: CASSHVGGSGANVLTF.

Sample share makes this clone medium-sized (0.01 to 0.1%). This chain uses TRBV9 with TRBJ1-2; TRBD1 agrees at 8 bases. V gave up 0 bases and J gave up 4 bases; unmatched junction bases: 2. From germline, CDR1 is SGDLS and CDR2 YYNGEE. CDR3 length: 14 residues. CDR3 bases: TGTGCCAGCAGCGTAGCTACAGGGGGCTATGGCTACACCTTC. It is translated as CASSVATGGYGYTF.

This clone showed up just a few times. The V gene is TRBV5-1, the J gene TRBJ1-5, with TRBD1 as a possible D gene (5 bases). The CDR3 totals 14 residues. Trimming left V 5 bases short and J 6 bases short, with 15 bases between. Germline values: CDR1 SGHRS, CDR2 YFSETQ. The CDR3 reads CASSLVTGTQPQHF. CDR3 nucleotide sequence: TGCGCCAGCAGTCTTGTGACGGGGACTCAGCCCCAGCATTTT.

A few counts support this clone. CDR3 residues: CASSPGSANTEAFF. DNA for the CDR3: TGTGCCAGCAGCCCAGGGTCGGCGAACACTGAAGCTTTCTTT. The J gene is TRBJ1-1, the V gene TRBV14, with D possibly TRBD1 on 5 matching bases. V was trimmed by 4 bases and J by 1 base, leaving 10 bases between them. The germline gives CDR1 SGHDN, CDR2 FVKESK. This CDR3 is 14 amino acids long. Full variable domain (outside the CDR3, taken from reference TRBV14 and TRBJ1-1): EAGVTQFPSHSVIEKGQTVTLRCDPISGHDNLYWYRRVMGKEIKFLLHFVKESKQDESGMPNNRFLAERTGGTYSTLKVQPAELEDSGVYFCASSPGSANTEAFFGQGTRLTVV.

This clone was counted many times. The chain employs TRBV7-1 and TRBJ2-5, with 10 bases that match TRBD2. TRBV7-1 is annotated as an ORF whose role is uncertain. Trimming cost V 5 bases and J 5 bases; bases outside gene matches: 2. The CDR3 has 13 amino acids. CDR3 in amino acids: CASSLGLAETQYF. As DNA, the CDR3 is TGTGCCAGCAGCCTGGGACTAGCGGAGACCCAGTACTTC.